The 3 T cell receptor beta chains in this list originate from one sample, sequenced in a study of T cells in Graves' hyperthyroidism and ophthalmopathy. Amplification yielded TCR beta CDR3 regions, with RNA transcripts as the source. Carried out on the TCR CDR3, a first-round RT-PCR used the HTBI primer set. In TCRdb, the multiplex PCR reads were re-called with MiXCR into one record per CDR3 protein. The sample records about 520,000 distinct CDR3 sequences, around 21% being singletons. The sequencing sample was made of blood. All receptors come from a man between 18 and 29 years old with Graves' hyperthyroidism.

Ten or more counts support this clonotype. This chain connects TRBV6-2 or TRBV6-3 to TRBJ1-1; D is ambiguous. This CDR3 region has 10 residues. CDR1 and CDR2 (germline): MNHEY, SVGEGT. V lost 8 bases to trimming and J lost 2 bases, with 3 bases between them. The CDR3 region has the DNA TGTGCCAGCGGAAACACTGAAGCTTTCTTT. Translating it yields CASGNTEAFF.

This clonotype was observed many times. This chain uses TRBV20-1 with TRBJ1-5; D unresolved. V was trimmed by 3 bases and J by 0 bases, leaving 12 bases between them. The V gene's germline CDR1 is DFQATT and CDR2 SNEGSKA (reference sequence). This CDR3 has 15 amino acids. This CDR3 is CSASIGVRSNQPQHF. Written as DNA, the CDR3 is TGCAGTGCTAGTATCGGGGTTCGTAGCAATCAGCCCCAGCATTTT.

This clonotype was observed many times. This rearrangement joins TRBV13 to TRBJ1-2, with TRBD1 as a possible D gene (5 bases). Germline V gene sequence: CDR1 PRHDT, CDR2 FYEKMQ (reference sequence). This CDR3 spans 14 amino acids. Trimming cost V 1 base and J 2 bases, with 8 bases left between them. For the CDR3, the DNA is TGTGCCAGCAGCTTAGCGGGGGACAACTATGGCTACACCTTC. This gives the protein CASSLAGDNYGYTF.